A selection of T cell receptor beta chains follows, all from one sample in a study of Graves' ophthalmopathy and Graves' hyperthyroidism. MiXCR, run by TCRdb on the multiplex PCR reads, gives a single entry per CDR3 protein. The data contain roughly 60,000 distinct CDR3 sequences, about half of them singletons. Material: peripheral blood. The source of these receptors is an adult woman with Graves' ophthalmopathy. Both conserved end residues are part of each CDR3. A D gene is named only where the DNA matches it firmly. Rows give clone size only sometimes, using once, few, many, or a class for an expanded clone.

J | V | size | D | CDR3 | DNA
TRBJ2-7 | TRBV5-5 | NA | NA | CASSLVESYEQCF | TGTGCCAGCAGCCTGGTGGAGTCCTACGAGCAGTGCTTC
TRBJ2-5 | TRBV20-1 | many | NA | CSARLGGGRGETQYF | TGCAGTGCTAGGTTGGGGGGGGGGCGCGGAGAGACCCAGTACTTC
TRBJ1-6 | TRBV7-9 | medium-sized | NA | CASSLEHSPLHF | TGTGCCAGCAGCTTAGAGCATTCACCCCTCCACTTT
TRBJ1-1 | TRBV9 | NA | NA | CVSSLLDNTEAFF | TGTGTCAGCAGCCTCTTGGATAACACTGAAGCTTTCTTT
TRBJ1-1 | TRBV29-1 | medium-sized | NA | CSPVITGEAFF | TGCAGCCCAGTCATTACGGGTGAAGCTTTCTTT
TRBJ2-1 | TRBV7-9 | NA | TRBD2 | CASRNTGLAGLSSYNEQFF | TGTGCCAGCAGGAATACGGGACTAGCGGGCCTGAGCTCCTACAATGAGCAGTTCTTC
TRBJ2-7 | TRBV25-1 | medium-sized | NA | CASSPPFGLPSLYEQYF | TGTGCCAGCAGTCCCCCGTTCGGACTACCCTCCTTGTACGAGCAGTACTTC
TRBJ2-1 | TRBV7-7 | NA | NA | CASSQSYNEQFF | TGTGCCAGCAGTCAATCCTACAATGAGCAGTTCTTC
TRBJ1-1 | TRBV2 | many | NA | CASSIQRNTEAFF | TGTGCCAGCAGTATACAGAGGAACACTGAAGCTTTCTTT
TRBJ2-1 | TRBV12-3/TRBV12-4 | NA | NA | CASPRTRGGNEQFF | TGTGCCAGCCCAAGGACTAGAGGGGGGAATGAGCAGTTCTTC
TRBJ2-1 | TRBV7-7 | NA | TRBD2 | CASSSGGVPRGGNEQFF | TGTGCTAGCAGCTCCGGGGGGGTCCCGAGGGGGGGCAATGAGCAGTTCTTC
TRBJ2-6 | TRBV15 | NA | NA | CATSRALGNRAPWYSGANVLTF | TGTGCCACCAGCAGAGCTCTTGGGAACAGGGCTCCCTGGTACTCTGGGGCCAACGTCCTGACTTTC
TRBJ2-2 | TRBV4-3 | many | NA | CASSQETGVPGELFF | TGCGCCAGCAGCCAAGAGACCGGGGTGCCCGGGGAGCTGTTTTTT
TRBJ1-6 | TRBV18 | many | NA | CASSPDTNSPLHF | TGTGCCAGCTCACCGGACACTAATTCACCCCTCCACTTT
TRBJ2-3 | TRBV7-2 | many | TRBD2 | CASSSASGTRADTQYF | TGTGCCAGCAGCTCTGCTAGCGGAACGAGGGCAGATACGCAGTATTTT
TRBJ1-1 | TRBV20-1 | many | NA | CSASGDTEAFF | TGCAGTGCTAGTGGTGACACTGAAGCTTTCTTT
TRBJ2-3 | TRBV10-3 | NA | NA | CAIRGDTEDTQYF | TGTGCCATCCGGGGGGACACTGAAGATACGCAGTATTTT
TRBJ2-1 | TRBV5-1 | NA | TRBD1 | CASGTGGIDEQFF | TGCGCCAGCGGGACAGGGGGCATAGATGAGCAGTTCTTC
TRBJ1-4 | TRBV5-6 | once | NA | CASSTQGMANGKLFF | TGTGCCAGCAGCACCCAAGGGATGGCTAATGGAAAACTGTTTTTT
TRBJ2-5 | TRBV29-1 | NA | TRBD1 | CSVEGASRETQYF | TGTAGCGTTGAGGGGGCCTCCCGAGAGACCCAGTACTTC
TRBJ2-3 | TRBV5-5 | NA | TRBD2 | CASSFSGGTTDTQYF | TGTGCCAGCAGCTTTAGCGGGGGGACCACAGATACGCAGTATTTT
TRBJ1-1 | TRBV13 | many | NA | CASSKSGRGVDTEAFF | TGTGCCAGCAGCAAATCGGGACGGGGGGTTGACACTGAAGCTTTCTTT
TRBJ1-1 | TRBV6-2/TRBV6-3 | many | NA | CASERGAEAFF | TGTGCCAGCGAGAGGGGAGCTGAAGCTTTCTTT
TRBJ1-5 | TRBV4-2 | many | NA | CASSLLGGGPQHF | TGTGCCAGCAGCCTCCTAGGAGGGGGGCCCCAGCATTTT
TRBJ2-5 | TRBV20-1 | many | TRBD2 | CSALAGGQETQYF | TGCAGTGCTTTAGCGGGAGGGCAAGAGACCCAGTACTTC